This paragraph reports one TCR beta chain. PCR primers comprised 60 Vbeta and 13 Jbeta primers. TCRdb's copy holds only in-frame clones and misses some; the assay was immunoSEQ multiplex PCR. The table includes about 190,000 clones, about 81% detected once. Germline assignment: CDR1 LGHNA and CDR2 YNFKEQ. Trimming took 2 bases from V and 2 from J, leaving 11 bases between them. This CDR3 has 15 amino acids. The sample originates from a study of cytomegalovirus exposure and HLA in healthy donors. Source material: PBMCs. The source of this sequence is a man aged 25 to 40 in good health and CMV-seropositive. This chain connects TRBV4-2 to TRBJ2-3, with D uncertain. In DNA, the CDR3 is TGTGCCAGCAGCCAATTGAGGTCTTACACAGATACGCAGTATTTT. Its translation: CASSQLRSYTDTQYF.